One and the same sample provided the 9 T cell receptor beta chains below, sequenced in a study of cytomegalovirus exposure and HLA in healthy donors. Assay: immunoSEQ multiplex PCR; the TCRdb copy retains only in-frame clones and omits some. The profile shows approximately 140,000 clones, about 86% of them singletons. The sequencing sample was made of PBMCs. The receptors were gathered from a woman aged 18-29 years in good health and CMV-seropositive.

The chain uses TRBV5-1 and TRBJ2-1; possibly TRBD1 for D (5 bases). Trimming left V 0 bases short and J 15 bases short, with 10 bases between. In germline, CDR1 is SGHRS, CDR2 YFSETQ. The CDR3 runs to 11 residues. The CDR3: CASSLAGKGFF. As DNA, the CDR3 is TGCGCCAGCAGCTTGGCAGGGAAGGGGTTCTTC.

This CDR3 is CASSAGTYNEQFF. As DNA, the CDR3 is TGTGCCAGCAGCGCCGGGACTTACAATGAGCAGTTCTTC. This chain connects TRBV5-4 to TRBJ2-1; TRBD2 might be the D (6 bases). CDR3 size: 13 residues. The V and J ends lost 4 bases and 4 bases respectively, with 9 bases between them. Germline CDR1 SGHNT, CDR2 YYREEE (reference sequence). The full variable domain, rest sourced from reference TRBV5-4 and TRBJ2-1, is ETGVTQSPTHLIKTRGQQVTLRCSSQSGHNTVSWYQQALGQGPQFIFQYYREEENGRGNFPPRFSGLQFPNYSSELNVNALELDDSALYLCASSAGTYNEQFFGPGTRLTVL.

V is TRBV28 and J is TRBJ2-1; D is uncertain. This CDR3 has 12 amino acids. Germline CDR1 and CDR2: MDHEN and SYDVKM. The germline V and J ends were trimmed by 5 bases and 4 bases, with 6 bases remaining between them. CDR3 coding DNA: TGTGCCAGCAGTCACTTTTACAATGAGCAGTTCTTC. Translating it yields CASSHFYNEQFF. The whole variable domain, filled in from reference TRBV28 and TRBJ2-1, reads DVKVTQSSRYLVKRTGEKVFLECVQDMDHENMFWYRQDPGLGLRLIYFSYDVKMKEKGDIPEGYSVSREKKERFSLILESASTNQTSMYLCASSHFYNEQFFGPGTRLTVL.

This clone was found a few times. V gene TRBV6-4 combines with J gene TRBJ2-7; TRBD2 agrees at 7 bases. The CDR3 totals 13 residues. Germline CDR1 and CDR2: MRHNA and SNTAGT. The junction had 3 bases not matched to a gene; V was cut back by 4 bases and J by 3 bases. CDR3 nucleotides: TGTGCCAGCAGTGTTACGGGAGGCTACGAGCAGTACTTC. Protein sequence: CASSVTGGYEQYF.

This chain uses TRBV27 with TRBJ1-5, with 10 bases that match TRBD1. V was pared by 6 bases and J by 4 bases, with 6 bases of the junction left unmatched. The germline CDR1 and CDR2 sequences are MNHEY and SMNVEV (reference sequence). The length of the CDR3 is 15 residues. CDR3 sequence reads: CASSRTGGENQPQHF. DNA for the CDR3: TGTGCCAGCAGCAGGACAGGGGGAGAAAATCAGCCCCAGCATTTT.

V usage is TRBV7-9 and J usage is TRBJ2-2, with 12 nucleotides matching TRBD1. Germline V CDR1 and CDR2: SEHNR, FQNEAQ (reference sequence). The length of the CDR3 is 19 residues. V trimming: 2 bases; J trimming: 4 bases; junction bases outside the gene matches: 11. In nucleotides, the CDR3 is TGTGCCAGCAGCTTAAGGGACAGGGGGCTAAAAAGAGGCACCGGGGAGCTGTTTTTT. Translating gives CASSLRDRGLKRGTGELFF. Full variable domain (remainder filled in from reference TRBV7-9 and TRBJ2-2): DTGVSQNPRHKITKRGQNVTFRCDPISEHNRLYWYRQTLGQGPEFLTYFQNEAQLEKSRLLSDRFSAERPKGSFSTLEIQRTEQGDSAMYLCASSLRDRGLKRGTGELFFGEGSRLTVL.

V and J are TRBV6-6 and TRBJ2-5; 8 bases line up with TRBD2. The CDR3 covers 13 residues. Trimming at V came to 2 bases and at J to 5 bases, leaving 1 base not matched to a gene. Germline CDR1 reads MNHNY; CDR2 reads SVGAGI (reference sequence). CDR3 DNA: TGTGCCAGCAGTTACGGCGGGAGGGAGACCCAGTACTTC. Translation: CASSYGGRETQYF.

In regard to this clone: Germline and junction disagree at one end, which may indicate a read error. The gene calls are TRBV7-7 and TRBJ2-7; TRBD1 agrees at 8 bases. CDR1 SSHAT and CDR2 FNYEAQ come from the germline V gene (reference sequence). The CDR3 has 17 residues. The CDR3 nucleotides read TGTGCTAGCAGCCCATTCCCGGGGACAGGTGACAGCTACGAGCAGTACTTC. Translated: CASSPFPGTGDSYEQYF.

This rearrangement joins TRBV28 to TRBJ1-6; D remains unclear. The CDR3 has 14 residues. Germline lookup yields CDR1 MDHEN and CDR2 SYDVKM. V lost 10 bases to trimming and J lost 5 bases, with 15 bases between them. CDR3: CATKAGFDNSPLHF. CDR3 sequence (DNA): TGTGCCACCAAAGCCGGGTTCGATAATTCACCCCTCCACTTT.